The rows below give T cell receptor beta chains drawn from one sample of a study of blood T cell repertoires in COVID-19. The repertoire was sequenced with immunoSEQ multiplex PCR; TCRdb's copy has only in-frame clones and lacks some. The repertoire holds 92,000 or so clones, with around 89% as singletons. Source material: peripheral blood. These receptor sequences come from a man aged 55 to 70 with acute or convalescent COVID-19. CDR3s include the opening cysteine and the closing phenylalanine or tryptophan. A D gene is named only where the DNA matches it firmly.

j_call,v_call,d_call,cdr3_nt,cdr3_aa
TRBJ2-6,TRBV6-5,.,TGTGCCAGCACTCGGGTATCAGGGGCCAACGTCCTGACTTTC,CASTRVSGANVLTF
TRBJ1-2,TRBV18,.,TGTGCCAGCTCACCACCGTCCCAGAGAGGAGGCTACACCTTC,CASSPPSQRGGYTF
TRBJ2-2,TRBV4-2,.,TGTGCCAGCAGCCAAGATAGGGATATTGGGGAGCCGATCGGGGAGCTGTTTTTT,CASSQDRDIGEPIGELFF
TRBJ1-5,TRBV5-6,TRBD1,TGTGCCAGCAGCGCCACCACAGGGGAACAGCCCCAGCATTTT,CASSATTGEQPQHF
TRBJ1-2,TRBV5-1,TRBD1,TGCGCCAGCACCTCGGACAGGGGGCTCAACTATGGCTACACCTTC,CASTSDRGLNYGYTF
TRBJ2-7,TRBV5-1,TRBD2,TGCGCCAGCAGCCCCTTGAATAGCGGGGGACCCTACGAGCAGTACTTC,CASSPLNSGGPYEQYF
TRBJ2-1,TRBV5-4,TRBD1,TGTGCCAGCAGCTCTGGGACAGGGAGGACCTACAATGAGCAGTTCTTC,CASSSGTGRTYNEQFF
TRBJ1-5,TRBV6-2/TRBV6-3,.,TGTGCCAGCAGTTACGATAACAGGGTGGGTCAGCCCCAGCATTTT,CASSYDNRVGQPQHF
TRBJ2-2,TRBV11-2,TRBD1,TGTGCCAGCAGCTTAGATGGGTACCCCGGGACAGGGGACACCGGGGAGCTGTTTTTT,CASSLDGYPGTGDTGELFF
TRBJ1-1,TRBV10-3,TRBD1,TGTGCCATCAACCGGGACAGAGTTGCTGAAGCTTTCTTT,CAINRDRVAEAFF
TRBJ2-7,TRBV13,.,TGTGCCAGCAGCCCCCTCTTTGGTAGCGGCGTCTCCTACGAGCAGTACTTC,CASSPLFGSGVSYEQYF
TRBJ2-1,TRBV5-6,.,TGTGCCAGCAGCTTGGGGAGGAATGAGCAGTTCTTC,CASSLGRNEQFF
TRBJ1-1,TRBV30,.,TGTGCCTGGAGAAGGACAGCGAACACTGAAGCTTTCTTT,CAWRRTANTEAFF
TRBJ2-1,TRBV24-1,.,TGTGCCACCAGTGATTTGCAACGGAATGAGCAGTTCTTC,CATSDLQRNEQFF
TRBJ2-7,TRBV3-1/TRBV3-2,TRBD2,TGTGCCAGCAGCCAAGAACCCCCCCTAGCGGGAGTTTCTTACGAGCAGTACTTC,CASSQEPPLAGVSYEQYF
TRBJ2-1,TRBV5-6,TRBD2,TGTGCCAGCAGCTTGGGGGCGGGAGCGTACAATGAGCAGTTCTTC,CASSLGAGAYNEQFF
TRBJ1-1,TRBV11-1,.,TGTGCCAGCAGCCCCGACAGGTCAAACACTGAAGCTTTCTTT,CASSPDRSNTEAFF
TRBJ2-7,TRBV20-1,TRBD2,TGCAGTGCTAGTACTAGCGGGAGGGTAAGCTCCTACGAGCAGTACTTC,CSASTSGRVSSYEQYF
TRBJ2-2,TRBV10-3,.,TGTGCCACTGCGGACAGCCCCTTTGGGGAGCTGTTTTTT,CATADSPFGELFF
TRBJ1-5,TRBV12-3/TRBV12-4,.,TGTGCCAGCAGTTTAGGGCCTGCCCAGCATTTT,CASSLGPAQHF
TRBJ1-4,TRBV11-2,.,TGTGCCAGCAGCTTAGATTACGGTGTTGAAAAACTGTTTTTT,CASSLDYGVEKLFF
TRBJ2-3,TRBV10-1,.,TGCGCCAGCAGTGAGTCGGGCGAGTACGATACGCAGTATTTT,CASSESGEYDTQYF
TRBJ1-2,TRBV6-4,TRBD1,TGTGCCAGCAGTGACTCGAGGGGGCTCGGCTACACCTTC,CASSDSRGLGYTF